The 4 T cell receptor beta chains below were found in one sample sequenced in a study of blood T cell repertoires in COVID-19 (dated by TCRdb to 2020 to 2021). Libraries were constructed by the immunoSEQ multiplex PCR assay. TCRdb obtained this table from immuneACCESS and retained in-frame rearrangements with V and J assigned. These tables miss some clones; where compared with another copy, unresolved V genes account for less than half of the shortfall, and the remainder is unexplained. Within this sample are about 210,000 clones, with roughly nine tenths of them counted one time only. Jointly, the top ten make up 1% to 1.5% of the sample. Sequencing input: peripheral blood. The receptors were sampled from a young man with acute or convalescent COVID-19.

This clone was detected once. The genes are TRBV6-5 and TRBJ2-5; the match to TRBD2 covers 9 bases. The J segment lost 4 bases and the V segment lost 4 bases, leaving 10 bases of the junction unmatched. The CDR3 length is 16 residues. Per germline, CDR1 MNHEY and CDR2 SVGAGI. The CDR3 sequence is CASSSGGGASPETQYF. CDR3 coding DNA: TGTGCCAGCAGTTCGGGCGGGGGGGCCTCTCCAGAGACCCAGTACTTC.

Points on this clone: At one boundary the junction diverges from the germline segment, which might be a read error. The chain combines TRBV7-7 with TRBJ2-1; D might be TRBD2 (5 bases). Per germline, CDR1 SSHAT and CDR2 FNYEAQ (reference sequence). The CDR3 is made up of 17 amino acids. In DNA form, the CDR3 reads TGTGCTAGCAGCCCACGTCAAGGGAGAAACTCCTACAATGAGCAGTTCTTC. Translated, it gives CASSPRQGRNSYNEQFF.

The chain links TRBV5-1 to TRBJ1-2; D is unresolved. Trimming stripped 1 base from V and 4 bases from J, with 5 bases between. The CDR3 has 12 residues. Looked up from germline, CDR1 is SGHRS and CDR2 is YFSETQ. Here the CDR3 DNA reads TGCGCCAGCAGCTTGACAGCCTATGGCTACACCTTC. Translating it yields CASSLTAYGYTF.

The chain links TRBV2 to TRBJ1-5, with a weak D call TRBD1 (6 bases). Germline assignment: CDR1 SNHLY and CDR2 FYNNEI. Trimming took off 7 bases at V and 4 bases at J, with 14 bases between the two ends. The CDR3 runs 14 residues. In nucleotides, the CDR3 is TGTGCCAGCACCCTGGACAGCCGAAATCAGCCCCAGCATTTT. Translating it yields CASTLDSRNQPQHF.